Below, one T cell receptor beta chain is given with its context. What it binds is unknown. Sequenced by immunoSEQ multiplex PCR; TCRdb stores in-frame clones only, minus some. The sample records 120,000 or so clones, around 90% being singletons. The data originate from a study of T cell responses to AZD1222 COVID-19 vaccine. Findings and caveats of the study: All repertoire sampling was performed exclusively after the peak T cell response.

The CDR3 runs 12 residues. Germline V CDR1 and CDR2: SQVTM, ANQGSEA. V gave up 7 bases and J gave up 0 bases, with 10 bases separating them. The genes are TRBV29-1 and TRBJ2-7; no clear D gene. This sequence was found in an adult in good health. The sample consisted of peripheral blood, taken on day 0 of AZD1222 vaccination. CDR3 protein: CSAYLDSYEQYF. As DNA, the CDR3 is TGCAGCGCTTACCTGGACTCCTACGAGCAGTACTTC.